Given below is one T cell receptor beta chain in context. Trimming shortened V by 4 bases and J by 5 bases, and 6 bases separated the two germline ends. Per the germline V gene, CDR1 is MNHNY and CDR2 is SVGAGI (reference sequence). The CDR3 has 12 amino acids. This entry is derived from a study of radiotherapy plus CTLA-4 blockade in lung cancer. Measured with immunoSEQ multiplex PCR; TCRdb has only the in-frame clones, and not every one. The sample carries about 90,000 clones, about 83% recorded once. The rearrangement links TRBV6-6 to TRBJ1-5, with D uncertain. Specimen: peripheral blood, collected from a patient treated with radiotherapy plus ipilimumab. The origin of this receptor is a human donor with non-small cell lung cancer that progressed on radiotherapy plus ipilimumab. CDR3 nucleotide sequence: TGTGCCAGCAGTTGGACCGATCAGCCCCAGCATTTT. Translation gives CASSWTDQPQHF.